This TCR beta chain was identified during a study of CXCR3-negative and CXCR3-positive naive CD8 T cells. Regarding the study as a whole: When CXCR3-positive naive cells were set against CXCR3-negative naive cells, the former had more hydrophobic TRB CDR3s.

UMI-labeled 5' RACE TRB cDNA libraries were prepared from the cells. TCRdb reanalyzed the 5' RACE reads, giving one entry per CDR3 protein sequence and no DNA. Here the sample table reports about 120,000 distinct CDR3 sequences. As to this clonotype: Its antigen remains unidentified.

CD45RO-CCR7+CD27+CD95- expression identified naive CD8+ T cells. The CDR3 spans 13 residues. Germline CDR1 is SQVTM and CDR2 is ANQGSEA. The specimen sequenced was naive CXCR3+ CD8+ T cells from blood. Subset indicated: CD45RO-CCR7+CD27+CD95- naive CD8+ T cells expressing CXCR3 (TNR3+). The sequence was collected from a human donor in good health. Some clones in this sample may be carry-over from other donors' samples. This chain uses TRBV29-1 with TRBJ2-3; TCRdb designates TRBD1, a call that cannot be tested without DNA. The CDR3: CSVEGLNTDTQYF.